Listed below are T cell receptor beta chains from one sample, sequenced in a study of CD8 T cells in Susac syndrome. TCRdb ran MiXCR on the immunoSEQ multiplex PCR reads and lists one entry per CDR3 protein. The table records approximately 160,000 distinct CDR3 sequences, approximately 93% of them present only once. Sequencing used CD4+ T cells from PBMCs. These receptor sequences come from a human donor with multiple sclerosis. CDR3s include the opening cysteine and the closing phenylalanine or tryptophan. Each record gives: clone size, D gene, J gene, V gene, CDR3 DNA, CDR3 protein. A D gene is named only where the DNA matches it firmly. Clone size appears in some rows only: once, few, many, or a class for an expanded clone.

>.|TRBD1|TRBJ2-5|TRBV5-1
TGCGCCAGCAGCGTGGGACACACAGGGGTCTTGGGAGAGACCCAGTACTTC
CASSVGHTGVLGETQYF
>.|.|TRBJ2-7|TRBV10-2
TGCGCCAGCAAGGACTGGACGGCTGACGAGCAGTACTTC
CASKDWTADEQYF
>.|TRBD1|TRBJ1-2|TRBV7-2
TGTGCCAGCAGCCCAACCTGGACAGGGCGAGGCTACACCTTC
CASSPTWTGRGYTF
>once|.|TRBJ2-7|TRBV6-6
TGTGCCAGCAGTTACTCGTTTGGGAACTACGAGCAGTACTTC
CASSYSFGNYEQYF
>.|TRBD1|TRBJ1-5|TRBV15
TGTGCCACCAGCACGACAGGGGAGTCCCAGCATTTT
CATSTTGESQHF
>.|TRBD1|TRBJ2-1|TRBV6-2/TRBV6-3
TGTGCCAGCAGCCGCCCCGGGACAGGGCTCCGAAATGAGCAGTTCTTC
CASSRPGTGLRNEQFF
>.|.|TRBJ1-2|TRBV6-1
TGTGCCAGCCTGGGGGGAGGGCGAAGTGGCTACACCTTC
CASLGGGRSGYTF
>.|.|TRBJ1-2|TRBV19
TGTGCCAGTAGGTCGCAGGGAAATGTGGGAGGCTACACCTTC
CASRSQGNVGGYTF
>.|.|TRBJ2-5|TRBV11-2
TGTGCCAGCAGCTTCTCCTTTTGGACTGGGGGAAGGAAAGAGACCCAGTACTTC
CASSFSFWTGGRKETQYF
>.|.|TRBJ2-5|TRBV18
TGTGCCAGCTCACCCAACTCCGAGGCCCAGTACTTC
CASSPNSEAQYF
>.|TRBD1|TRBJ1-2|TRBV5-1
TGCGCCAGCAGCTATGGGACAGGGAAGAGGGGCTACACCTTC
CASSYGTGKRGYTF
>.|.|TRBJ1-1|TRBV19
TGTGCCAGTAGTATCCGGGGGGGTACCACTGAAGCTTTCTTT
CASSIRGGTTEAFF
>once|.|TRBJ2-6|TRBV6-5
TGTGCCAGCAGTTTCGTCCAGGCCGGGGCCAACGTCCTGACTTTC
CASSFVQAGANVLTF
>few|.|TRBJ1-2|TRBV3-1
TGTGCCAGCAGCCAAGATACGCAGGCTAGTGGCTACACCTTC
CASSQDTQASGYTF
>.|TRBD1|TRBJ2-7|TRBV30
TGTGCCTGGAGGGCCCAGTGGACAGGGGCCTACGAGCAGTACTTC
CAWRAQWTGAYEQYF
>.|.|TRBJ2-1|TRBV24-1
TGTGCCACCAGTGATTTTGGACCCGGGACAAAAAATGAGCAGTTCTTC
CATSDFGPGTKNEQFF
>.|.|TRBJ2-7|TRBV11-2
TGTGCCAGCAGCCCCCGAGGCTCCCATGCCCACGAGCAGTACTTC
CASSPRGSHAHEQYF
>.|TRBD1|TRBJ1-6|TRBV28
TGTGCCAGCAGTTTCGGCGCTCCACAGGGGTACAATTCACCCCTCCACTTT
CASSFGAPQGYNSPLHF
>.|.|TRBJ1-3|TRBV29-1
TGCAGCGCCCTGATGGGAGCGGGAAACACCATATATTTT
CSALMGAGNTIYF
>once|TRBD1|TRBJ1-6|TRBV30
TGTGCCCGGCGAGGACAGGGGAACAATTCACCCCTCCACTTT
CARRGQGNNSPLHF
>.|TRBD1|TRBJ2-1|TRBV4-3
TGCGCCAGCAGCCAAGGGGGGACAGGGAACGGTGAGCAGTTCTTC
CASSQGGTGNGEQFF
>.|.|TRBJ1-1|TRBV12-3/TRBV12-4
TGTGCCAGCAGTCTAGCAGAGAGGGCTTTCTTT
CASSLAERAFF
>.|TRBD2|TRBJ2-7|TRBV5-1
TGCGCCAGCAGCTTGGAGCGGGGGACCTACGAGCAGTACTTC
CASSLERGTYEQYF
>.|TRBD2|TRBJ2-7|TRBV6-2/TRBV6-3
TGTGCCAGCAGTTACCAGTCAGCGGGAGGATTCTACGAGCAGTACTTC
CASSYQSAGGFYEQYF
>.|.|TRBJ1-1|TRBV18
TGTGCCAGCTCACCAAATGGAGGGACGGGAGCGTACTCTGAAGCTTTCTTT
CASSPNGGTGAYSEAFF
>.|.|TRBJ1-2|TRBV28
TGTGCCAGCTGGGGCAACTATGGCTACACCTTC
CASWGNYGYTF
>.|TRBD2|TRBJ2-7|TRBV2
TGTGCCGGTGGAACTAGCGGCTCCTACGAGCAGTACTTC
CAGGTSGSYEQYF